Listed below are T cell receptor beta chains from one sample, sequenced in a study of cytomegalovirus exposure and HLA in healthy donors. Profiling relied on immunoSEQ multiplex PCR, and the TCRdb table lists in-frame clones only, not all of them. The sample lists around 76,000 clones; around 84% were seen once. Sequencing used PBMCs. These receptors were obtained from a middle-aged woman in good health and CMV-seropositive. Each CDR3 is given with its conserved first and last residue. Fields, in order: V gene, J gene, D gene, clone size, CDR3 DNA, CDR3 protein. A D gene is named only where the DNA matches it firmly. Some rows mark clone size as missing; the rest say once, few, many or name a class of expanded clone.

>TRBV6-1|TRBJ2-5|TRBD1|.
TGTGCCAGCAGTGAATTGGGACAGAAAGAGACCCAGTACTTC
CASSELGQKETQYF
>TRBV2|TRBJ1-5|.|.
TGTGCCAGCAGTGAATATTCACGGTATAGCAATCAGCCCCAGCATTTT
CASSEYSRYSNQPQHF
>TRBV2|TRBJ2-2|TRBD1|.
TGTGCCAGCAGTGGACAGGGCAACACCGGGGAGCTGTTTTTT
CASSGQGNTGELFF
>TRBV9|TRBJ1-6|TRBD1|once
TGTGCCAGCAACCGCGAGGGACAGGGGAATTCACCCCTCCACTTT
CASNREGQGNSPLHF
>TRBV6-1|TRBJ1-1|TRBD1|.
TGTGCCAGCAAGACAGGGGGCACTGAAGCTTTCTTT
CASKTGGTEAFF
>TRBV28|TRBJ1-3|.|.
TGTGCCAGTAACAGGCCGTCTGGAAACACCATATATTTT
CASNRPSGNTIYF
>TRBV11-1|TRBJ2-7|TRBD1|once
TGTGCCAGCAGCTTAAACTGGGACAGGGATGACGAGCAGTACTTC
CASSLNWDRDDEQYF
>TRBV5-1|TRBJ1-1|TRBD1|.
TGCGCCAGCAAGGGACAGGGCAGTTGGGGCACTGAAGCTTTCTTT
CASKGQGSWGTEAFF
>TRBV5-1|TRBJ2-3|TRBD2|.
TGCGCCAGCAGCTTCCAGGGACTAGCAGGCGATACGCAGTATTTT
CASSFQGLAGDTQYF
>TRBV11-2|TRBJ2-7|.|.
TGTGCCAGCAGCCTGGGACAATCCTACGAGCAGTACTTC
CASSLGQSYEQYF
>TRBV19|TRBJ2-3|TRBD2|.
TGTGCCAGTAGTATGCAGCGGGGGGGCACAGATACGCAGTATTTT
CASSMQRGGTDTQYF
>TRBV30|TRBJ2-3|TRBD2|.
TGTGCCTCACACACGGGTAGCGGGGGTCTCACAGATACGCAGTATTTT
CASHTGSGGLTDTQYF
>TRBV28|TRBJ2-6|.|once
TGTGCCAGCAGAATTATGGGCCCGGACTCTGGGGCCAACGTCCTGACTTTC
CASRIMGPDSGANVLTF
>TRBV10-3|TRBJ2-3|TRBD2|few
TGTGCCATCAGAAGGCTAGCGGGGGAACCCTTCCGTTTT
CAIRRLAGEPFRF
>TRBV9|TRBJ1-4|TRBD1|.
TGTGCCAGCAGCGTAGGGAGTTGGGGACAGGGGGCCGGTAATGAAAAACTGTTTTTT
CASSVGSWGQGAGNEKLFF
>TRBV7-8|TRBJ2-1|TRBD2|few
TGTGCCAGCAGCCTCGGACTAGCGGGTGAGCAGTTCTTC
CASSLGLAGEQFF
>TRBV18|TRBJ2-1|TRBD1|.
TGTGCCAGCTCACCCGGGACAGGGAGCAATGAGCAGTTCTTC
CASSPGTGSNEQFF